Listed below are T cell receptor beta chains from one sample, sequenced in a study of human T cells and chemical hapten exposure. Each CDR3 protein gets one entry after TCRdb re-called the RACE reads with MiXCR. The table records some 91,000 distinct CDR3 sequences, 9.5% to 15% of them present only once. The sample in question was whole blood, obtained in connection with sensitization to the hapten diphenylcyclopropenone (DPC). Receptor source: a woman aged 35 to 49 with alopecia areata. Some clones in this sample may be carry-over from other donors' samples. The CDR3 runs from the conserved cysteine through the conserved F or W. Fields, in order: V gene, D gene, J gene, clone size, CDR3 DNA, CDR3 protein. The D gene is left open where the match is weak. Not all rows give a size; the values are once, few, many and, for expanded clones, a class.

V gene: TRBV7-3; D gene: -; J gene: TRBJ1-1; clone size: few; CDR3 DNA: TGTGCCAGCAGCCCAACAGGGATTTCCACTGAAGCTTTCTTT; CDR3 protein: CASSPTGISTEAFF
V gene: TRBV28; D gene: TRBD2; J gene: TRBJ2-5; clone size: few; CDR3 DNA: TGTGCCAGCAGTCCCTGGGACGGTCCCTGGGGGGGGACCCAGTACTTC; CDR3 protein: CASSPWDGPWGGTQYF
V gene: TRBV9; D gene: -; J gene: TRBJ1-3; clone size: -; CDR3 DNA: TGTGCCAGCAGCGTAGCGGTCGGAGGAAACACCATATATTTT; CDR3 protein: CASSVAVGGNTIYF
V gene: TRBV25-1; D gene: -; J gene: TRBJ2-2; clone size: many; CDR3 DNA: TGTGCCAGCAGTGAAGGGGACACCGGGGAGCTGTTTTTT; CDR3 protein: CASSEGDTGELFF
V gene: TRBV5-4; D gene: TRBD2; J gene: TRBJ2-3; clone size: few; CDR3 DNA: TGTGCCAGCAGCCGAGCGGGGACTAGCGGGAGCTTTTGGGGCACAGATACGCAGTATTTT; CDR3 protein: CASSRAGTSGSFWGTDTQYF
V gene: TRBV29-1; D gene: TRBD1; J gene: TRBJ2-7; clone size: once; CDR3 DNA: TGCAGCGTGGGACAGTACTACGAGCAGTACTTC; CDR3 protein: CSVGQYYEQYF
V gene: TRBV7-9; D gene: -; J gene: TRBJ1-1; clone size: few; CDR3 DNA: TGTGCCAGCAGCTTGCAGGGAGGGGCGTCCACTGAAGCTTTCTTT; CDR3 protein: CASSLQGGASTEAFF
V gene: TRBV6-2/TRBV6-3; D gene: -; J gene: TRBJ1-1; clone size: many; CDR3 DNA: TGTGCCAGCGTCGAGTACACTGAAGCTTTCTTT; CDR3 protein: CASVEYTEAFF
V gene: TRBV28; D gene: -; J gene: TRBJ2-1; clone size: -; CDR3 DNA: TGTGCCAGCAGCCTACATAGGGTTCTCGACTACAATGAGCAGTTCTTC; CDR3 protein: CASSLHRVLDYNEQFF
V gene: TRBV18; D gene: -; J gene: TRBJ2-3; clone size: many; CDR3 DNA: TGTGCCAGCTCACCGGACACAGATACGCAGTATTTT; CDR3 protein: CASSPDTDTQYF